One and the same sample provided the 4 T cell receptor beta chains below, sequenced in a study of identical twins. MiXCR, applied by TCRdb to the 5' RACE reads, yields one record per CDR3 protein. The data hold 500,000 to 550,000 distinct CDR3 sequences, with 22% observed a single time. This sample was also put to use in a study of T cells expressing NK-cell markers.

Sequenced input: CD4+ T cells sorted from blood. These receptors all come from a woman aged 18-30 years in good health.

This clonotype was seen a few times. The chain couples TRBV6-4 to TRBJ2-3; maybe TRBD1 (5 bases). This CDR3 is 9 amino acids long. V lost 9 bases and J lost 9, with 7 bases in between. Germline values: CDR1 MRHNA, CDR2 SNTAGT. CDR3 loop: CARDMTQYF. CDR3 nucleotides: TGTGCCAGGGACATGACGCAGTATTTT.

This clonotype has just a few counts. This chain joins TRBV20-1 and TRBJ1-1; possible D gene TRBD1, 5 bases. V was clipped by 3 bases and J by 3 bases, with 8 bases between them. Germline loops: CDR1 DFQATT, CDR2 SNEGSKA (reference sequence). This CDR3 is 12 amino acids long. The CDR3 DNA reads as TGCAGTGCTAGTATGGGACACACTGAAGCTTTCTTT. Translated, it gives CSASMGHTEAFF.

The rearrangement uses TRBV27 and TRBJ2-7, with TRBD1 matching over 7 bases. This CDR3 comprises 14 residues. V lost 2 bases and J lost 3; bases outside the gene matches: 4. The V gene's germline CDR1 is MNHEY and CDR2 SMNVEV (reference sequence). In nucleotides, the CDR3 is TGTGCCAGCAGTTTAGACAGGGAACTCTACGAGCAGTACTTC. Its protein product is CASSLDRELYEQYF.

This clonotype was seen a single time. The CDR3 bases are TGTGCCAGCAGGTGGCAGGTCTTTAGTGAGCAGTTCTTC. It yields the protein CASRWQVFSEQFF. The chain recombines TRBV6-1 with TRBJ2-1; D is uncertain. V was pared by 6 bases and J by 9 bases, with 15 bases between. This CDR3 has 13 amino acids. Germline-derived CDR1 and CDR2 are MNHNS and SASEGT.